The subject of this entry is one TCR beta chain. Its specificity is not known. Amplification used 60 Vbeta primers and 13 Jbeta primers. Profiled with immunoSEQ multiplex PCR; TCRdb holds only in-frame clones, not every one. The table lists roughly 290,000 clones, about 90% of them singletons. From germline, CDR1 is MNHEY and CDR2 SVGAGI. This CDR3 comprises 15 residues. V shed 0 bases, J shed 8 bases, and the junction held 9 bases outside the gene matches. The data were taken from a study of cytomegalovirus exposure and HLA in healthy donors. Study-level results: One cluster of highly shared sequence variants probably arose as a sequencing artifact.

The material sequenced was PBMCs. The chain employs TRBV6-5 and TRBJ1-2, with TRBD1 matching over 7 bases. This receptor was taken from a woman between 18 and 29 years old in good health and CMV-seronegative. The CDR3 DNA is TGTGCCAGCAGTTACTCGCAGGACAGGCCGCGAGGCTACACCTTC. It translates to CASSYSQDRPRGYTF.